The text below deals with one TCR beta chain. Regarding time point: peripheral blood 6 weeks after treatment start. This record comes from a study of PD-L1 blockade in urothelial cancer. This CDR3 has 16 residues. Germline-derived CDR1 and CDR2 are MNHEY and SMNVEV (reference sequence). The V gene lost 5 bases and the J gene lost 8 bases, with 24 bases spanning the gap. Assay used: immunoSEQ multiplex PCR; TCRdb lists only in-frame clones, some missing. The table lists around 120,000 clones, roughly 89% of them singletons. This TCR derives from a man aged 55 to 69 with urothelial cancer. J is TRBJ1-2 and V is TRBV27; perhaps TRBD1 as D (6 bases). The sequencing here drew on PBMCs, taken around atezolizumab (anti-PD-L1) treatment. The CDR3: CASSQMKTGRLGGYTF. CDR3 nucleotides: TGTGCCAGCAGTCAAATGAAGACAGGTCGCCTGGGGGGCTACACCTTC.